A single sample gave rise to the 27 T cell receptor beta chains below, sequenced in a study of cytomegalovirus exposure and HLA in healthy donors. The PCR was carried out with 60 Vbeta primers and 13 Jbeta primers. Profiling relied on immunoSEQ multiplex PCR, and the TCRdb table lists in-frame clones only, not all of them. The sample has 80,000 to 95,000 clones, about 63% seen once. The source material was PBMCs. Receptor source: a woman aged 25-40 years in good health and CMV-seronegative.

DNA for the CDR3: TGCGCCAGCAGCCAAGAGTTCCCGTTGGAGACCCAGTACTTC. Protein: CASSQEFPLETQYF. The chain employs TRBV4-3 and TRBJ2-5; D gene uncertain. The CDR3 runs 14 residues. CDR1 and CDR2 from the germline V gene are LGHNA and YSLEER. The V gene lost 0 bases and the J gene lost 5 bases, with 10 bases spanning the gap.

This clone showed up just once. Its ends do not fully match the called genes, so a read error is possible. The V and J genes are TRBV6-1 and TRBJ1-2; possibly TRBD1 for D (6 bases). CDR3 size: 12 residues. Germline CDR1 reads MNHNS; CDR2 reads SASEGT. CDR3 residues: CASSNYRDGYPF. In DNA form, the CDR3 reads TGTGCCAGCAGTAACTACAGGGATGGCTACCCCTTC.

This clone was detected once. The gene calls are TRBV5-4 and TRBJ2-3; D gene unclear. The length of the CDR3 is 14 residues. The ends were cut back, 3 bases at V and 0 bases at J, with 8 bases in the middle. The V gene's germline CDR1 is SGHNT and CDR2 YYREEE (reference sequence). The CDR3 here is CASSSDLSTDTQYF. The CDR3 region has the DNA TGTGCCAGCAGCTCAGATCTCAGCACAGATACGCAGTATTTT.

This clone was detected only a few times. CDR3 coding DNA: TGTGCCAGCTCACCAAGACAGGGTACCTACGAGCAGTACTTC. Translating gives CASSPRQGTYEQYF. V usage is TRBV18 and J usage is TRBJ2-7, with 7 bases matching TRBD1. With 2 bases clipped from V and 2 bases from J, the junction kept 3 bases outside the gene matches. The CDR3 runs 14 residues. Germline V gene data show CDR1 as KGHSH and CDR2 as LQKENI.

This clone was detected only a few times. The J gene is TRBJ1-2, the V gene TRBV14; D call uncertain. The V end was cut by 0 bases, the J end by 6 bases, with 14 bases between. The CDR3 loop spans 15 amino acids. From germline, CDR1 is SGHDN and CDR2 FVKESK. In DNA form, the CDR3 reads TGTGCCAGCAGCCAAGATCTTTACACAGTTAATGGCTACACCTTC. This sequence encodes CASSQDLYTVNGYTF.

The V call is TRBV21-1, the J call TRBJ1-2; TRBD1 is taken as the D call from the table, unchecked against the DNA. TRBV21-1 is recorded as a pseudogene. The CDR3 runs to 16 residues. The CDR3 sequence: CASSPPLSDRRGGYTF. Written as DNA, the CDR3 is TGTGCCAGCAGCCCCCCTCTTAGCGACAGGCGAGGTGGCTACACCTTC.

This clone was counted once. The chain carries TRBV10-3 and TRBJ2-1; a possible D gene is TRBD1 (6 bases). Germline CDR1 reads ENHRY; CDR2 reads SYGVKD. V dropped 0 bases and J dropped 7 bases, with 16 bases sitting between them. This CDR3 is built from 16 residues. The CDR3 protein is CAISESGALWGNEQFF. The DNA for the CDR3 is TGTGCCATCAGTGAGTCGGGGGCCCTTTGGGGGAATGAGCAGTTCTTC.

The chain is built from TRBV5-4 and TRBJ2-5; TRBD1 is a possible D gene (7 bases). CDR3 length: 15 amino acids. Germline V gives CDR1 SGHNT, CDR2 YYREEE (reference sequence). Deletions cut 1 base from V and 6 bases from J, with 16 bases between. CDR3 region: CASSLTGVGRKTQYF. In nucleotides, the CDR3 is TGTGCCAGCAGCTTGACAGGGGTTGGGAGGAAGACCCAGTACTTC.

The gene calls are TRBV5-1 and TRBJ2-1; 9 bases align to TRBD1. Germline V gene sequence: CDR1 SGHRS, CDR2 YFSETQ. The CDR3 spans 15 residues. Unmatched junction bases numbered 15, after V lost 7 bases and J lost 10 bases. The CDR3 DNA reads as TGCGCCAGCCACTTTCCGGGACAGGGTCGCCCCGAGCAGTTCTTC. This sequence encodes CASHFPGQGRPEQFF.

The chain combines TRBV7-8 with TRBJ1-4; D unresolved. V was clipped by 5 bases and J by 8 bases, with 18 bases between them. Germline V gene data show CDR1 as SGHVS and CDR2 as FQNEAQ. The CDR3 sequence is 15 residues long. The CDR3 loop reads CASSPLAGSWEKLFF. The CDR3 nucleotides are TGTGCCAGCAGCCCCTTGGCGGGGAGTTGGGAAAAACTGTTTTTT.

This clone was recorded a few times. The rearrangement links TRBV28 to TRBJ2-7; D possibly corresponds to TRBD2 (5 bases). Trimming cost V 9 bases and J 2 bases, with 17 bases left between them. Germline V CDR1 and CDR2: MDHEN, SYDVKM. The CDR3 length is 14 residues. The CDR3 protein is CASTGPDFPYEQYF. The CDR3 nucleotides are TGTGCCAGTACTGGACCGGACTTTCCCTACGAGCAGTACTTC.

The chain recombines TRBV27 with TRBJ2-5, with TRBD1 matching over 9 bases. Trimming at V came to 6 bases and at J to 5 bases, leaving 7 bases not matched to a gene. Germline CDR1 MNHEY, CDR2 SMNVEV (reference sequence). This CDR3 is built from 14 residues. CDR3 residues: CASRWTGEYETQYF. The CDR3 DNA follows: TGTGCCAGCAGGTGGACAGGGGAGTATGAGACCCAGTACTTC.

This chain uses TRBV11-2 with TRBJ2-7; weak D call: TRBD2 (6 bases). This CDR3 has 15 residues. Per the germline V gene, CDR1 is SGHAT and CDR2 is FQNNGV. The V gene lost 5 bases and the J gene lost 0 bases, with 14 bases spanning the gap. The CDR3 sequence is CASSRLAPSSYEQYF. The CDR3 DNA reads as TGTGCCAGCAGCCGCCTAGCGCCTAGCTCCTACGAGCAGTACTTC.

J is TRBJ2-1 and V is TRBV7-6, with 13 bases that match TRBD2. Per germline, CDR1 SGHVS and CDR2 FNYEAQ. The CDR3 loop spans 15 amino acids. Losses at the gene ends were 4 bases for V and 8 bases for J; bases not matched to a gene: 5. CDR3 loop: CASSSTSGRADEQFF. DNA for the CDR3: TGTGCCAGCAGCTCAACTAGCGGGAGGGCGGATGAGCAGTTCTTC.

CDR3 nucleotides: TGTGCCAGCAGCCCCCACCGGGACAGTAACTATGGCTACACCTTC. Translated: CASSPHRDSNYGYTF. V is TRBV7-8 and J is TRBJ1-2; 7 nucleotides line up with TRBD1. Germline V lookup: CDR1 SGHVS, CDR2 FQNEAQ. CDR3 length: 15 amino acids. Unmatched junction bases numbered 7, after V lost 5 bases and J lost 1 base.

The chain recombines TRBV20-1 with TRBJ1-2; no clear D gene. The V end was cut by 6 bases, the J end by 4 bases, with 9 bases between. Looked up from germline, CDR1 is DFQATT and CDR2 is SNEGSKA (reference sequence). The CDR3 is 11 residues long. The CDR3 DNA follows: TGCAGTGCGGCGGACTTCTATGGCTACACCTTC. The encoded protein is CSAADFYGYTF.

V gene TRBV29-1 combines with J gene TRBJ1-1; D not certain. The CDR3 is 11 residues long. Germline V gene sequence: CDR1 SQVTM, CDR2 ANQGSEA. Deletions cut 5 bases from V and 3 bases from J, with 7 bases between. The CDR3 here is CSVHGYTEAFF. The CDR3 region has the DNA TGCAGCGTTCACGGGTACACTGAAGCTTTCTTT.

The J gene is TRBJ1-3, the V gene TRBV5-1; D might be TRBD1 (5 bases). The CDR3 is made up of 15 amino acids. V dropped 0 bases and J dropped 0 bases, with 7 bases sitting between them. CDR1 SGHRS and CDR2 YFSETQ come from the germline V gene. This CDR3 is CASSLGTTSGNTIYF. CDR3 DNA: TGCGCCAGCAGCTTGGGGACAACCTCTGGAAACACCATATATTTT.

The chain is built from TRBV28 and TRBJ2-5; 9 positions match TRBD1. The V gene end was trimmed by 3 bases and the J gene end by 5 bases; junction bases not matched to a gene: 7. Germline values: CDR1 MDHEN, CDR2 SYDVKM. The CDR3 loop spans 15 amino acids. DNA for the CDR3: TGTGCCAGCAGTTTTCTGACAGGGGGTTGGGAGACCCAGTACTTC. Translation: CASSFLTGGWETQYF.

The V and J genes are TRBV19 and TRBJ2-7; no definite D call. CDR3 size: 12 residues. V was pared by 7 bases and J by 2 bases, with 9 bases between. Germline loops: CDR1 LNHDA, CDR2 SQIVND (reference sequence). The CDR3 sequence is CASTDNPYEQYF. DNA of the CDR3: TGTGCCAGTACCGACAACCCCTACGAGCAGTACTTC.

The chain has TRBV2 and TRBJ2-5, with 8 bases that match TRBD1. The CDR3 consists of 13 residues. The junction had 5 bases not matched to a gene; V was cut back by 8 bases and J by 3 bases. CDR1 and CDR2 from the germline V gene are SNHLY and FYNNEI. The CDR3: CASGTGLEETQYF. CDR3 coding DNA: TGTGCCAGCGGGACAGGATTAGAAGAGACCCAGTACTTC. The full variable domain, with the rest looked up from reference TRBV2 and TRBJ2-5, is EPEVTQTPSHQVTQMGQEVILRCVPISNHLYFYWYRQILGQKVEFLVSFYNNEISEKSEIFDDQFSVERPDGSNFTLKIRSTKLEDSAMYFCASGTGLEETQYFGPGTRLLVL.

With regard to this clone: At one end, the junction sequence differs from germline, possibly due to a read error. V usage is TRBV5-8 and J usage is TRBJ2-7, with TRBD2 as a possible D gene (6 bases). Germline V lookup: CDR1 SGHTS, CDR2 YDEGEE. This CDR3 spans 14 amino acids. The CDR3 reads CASSAESGPYAQYF. The CDR3 bases are TGTGCCAGCAGCGCCGAAAGCGGGCCATACGCGCAGTACTTC.

The chain joins TRBV5-4 to TRBJ2-3; weak D call: TRBD2 (6 bases). CDR3 length: 14 residues. The germline V gene encodes CDR1 SGHNT and CDR2 YYREEE (reference sequence). Trimming pared 3 bases from V and 0 bases from J, leaving 8 bases between. The CDR3 loop is CASSSGLSTDTQYF. CDR3 nucleotides: TGTGCCAGCAGCTCGGGACTCAGCACAGATACGCAGTATTTT.

V usage is TRBV20-1 and J usage is TRBJ2-1; D possibly corresponds to TRBD2 (6 bases). The CDR3 loop spans 11 amino acids. Germline V lookup: CDR1 DFQATT, CDR2 SNEGSKA (reference sequence). V dropped 6 bases and J dropped 9 bases, with 12 bases sitting between them. The CDR3 reads CSAELAPEQFF. The CDR3 nucleotides read TGCAGTGCAGAACTAGCACCTGAGCAGTTCTTC.

This clone was counted once. CDR3 residues: CASSQERSLAANTDTQYF. In DNA form, the CDR3 reads TGTGCCAGCAGCCAAGAGCGCTCACTAGCGGCCAACACAGATACGCAGTATTTT. The chain employs TRBV4-2 and TRBJ2-3, with 8 bases identical to TRBD2. Germline V gives CDR1 LGHNA, CDR2 YNFKEQ. CDR3 size: 18 residues. After removal of 0 bases from V and 2 bases from J, the junction contained 10 bases not matched to a gene.

The gene calls are TRBV6-5 and TRBJ1-2; 7 nucleotides agree with TRBD1. The CDR3 has 15 amino acids. With 9 bases clipped from V and 4 bases from J, the junction kept 14 bases outside the gene matches. The V gene's germline CDR1 is MNHEY and CDR2 SVGAGI. The chain's CDR3 is CASIPRDSTFYGYTF. DNA of the CDR3: TGTGCCAGTATACCACGGGACAGTACGTTCTATGGCTACACCTTC.

This clone showed up just a few times. This chain links TRBV6-1 with TRBJ2-7; D ambiguous. CDR3 length: 15 amino acids. Trimming shortened V by 2 bases and J by 3 bases, and 14 bases separated the two germline ends. The germline CDR1 and CDR2 sequences are MNHNS and SASEGT. The CDR3 coding sequence is TGTGCCAGCAGTGAACGACCGACTTCAATCTACGAGCAGTACTTC. Residues: CASSERPTSIYEQYF.